These 23 T cell receptor beta chains were sequenced from one sample in a study of blood T cell repertoires in COVID-19. Libraries were prepared by immunoSEQ multiplex PCR; TCRdb keeps only in-frame clonotypes and omits some of them. The sample has 310,000 or so clones, almost 90% seen once. The specimen was PBMCs or T cells enriched from blood (not recorded which). The receptor set was obtained from a young woman with acute COVID-19.

This chain joins TRBV27 and TRBJ2-1; TRBD1 matches at 7 bases. Germline trimming cut 5 bases from V and 6 bases from J; bases unmatched to any gene: 7. Germline lookup yields CDR1 MNHEY and CDR2 SMNVEV (reference sequence). CDR3 size: 14 residues. The CDR3 reads CASSTSYRGNEQFF. CDR3 DNA: TGTGCCAGCAGTACTTCCTACAGGGGCAATGAGCAGTTCTTC.

In nucleotides, the CDR3 is TGTGCCAGCAGCGACCGGGACAGTTATGGCTACACCTTC. Protein: CASSDRDSYGYTF. J is TRBJ1-2 and V is TRBV7-9; 7 bases are a match to TRBD1. Trimming at V came to 5 bases and at J to 5 bases, leaving 5 bases not matched to a gene. CDR3 length: 13 residues. CDR1 and CDR2 from the germline V gene are SEHNR and FQNEAQ (reference sequence).

This clone was seen once. The genes are TRBV6-6 and TRBJ1-3, with D perhaps matching TRBD1 (6 bases). CDR1 is MNHNY, CDR2 SVGAGI, per germline (reference sequence). This CDR3 comprises 14 residues. Between the trimmed V and J ends, which lost 5 bases and 3 bases, there was a span of 11 bases. The CDR3 sequence is CASSLGQIGNTIYF. The CDR3, as DNA: TGTGCCAGCAGTCTTGGACAGATTGGAAACACCATATATTTT.

The V and J genes are TRBV27 and TRBJ1-2; D is unclear. This CDR3 has 11 amino acids. Germline CDR1 reads MNHEY; CDR2 reads SMNVEV (reference sequence). Between the trimmed V and J ends, which lost 7 bases and 3 bases, there was a span of 6 bases. This CDR3 reads CASTVHYGYTF. CDR3 in DNA: TGTGCCAGCACCGTCCACTATGGCTACACCTTC.

The table lists this clone with a few counts. The rearrangement links TRBV7-8 to TRBJ1-3, with D perhaps TRBD1 (5 bases). Germline V gene lookup returns CDR1 SGHVS and CDR2 FQNEAQ. CDR3 length: 20 residues. V was clipped by 3 bases and J by 4 bases, with 28 bases between them. The CDR3 is CASSFVRYYTPRVEGNTIYF. DNA of the CDR3: TGTGCCAGCAGCTTTGTCCGCTACTACACACCCAGGGTAGAGGGAAACACCATATATTTT.

This clone was picked up one time. V usage is TRBV28 and J usage is TRBJ2-7; D perhaps matches TRBD1 (5 bases). The CDR3 runs 16 residues. Trimming pared 7 bases from V and 1 base from J, leaving 20 bases between. Germline values: CDR1 MDHEN, CDR2 SYDVKM. The CDR3 region has the DNA TGTGCCAGCACTCCGAATATGGGGCTAGGATCCTACGAGCAGTACTTC. The encoded protein is CASTPNMGLGSYEQYF.

The sample holds one count of this clone. This chain uses TRBV7-6 with TRBJ2-2; TRBD2 aligns across 8 bases. This CDR3 has 16 residues. The germline V gene encodes CDR1 SGHVS and CDR2 FNYEAQ. V lost 7 bases to trimming and J lost 6 bases; unmatched junction nucleotides: 13. The CDR3 reads CASTTMIGLAAGELFF. The CDR3, as DNA: TGTGCCAGCACCACCATGATAGGACTAGCAGCCGGGGAGCTGTTTTTT.

In this sample, this clone turned up once. The J gene is TRBJ2-7, the V gene TRBV18; 11 bases fit TRBD2. The CDR3 extends over 15 amino acids. CDR1 and CDR2 from the germline V gene are KGHSH and LQKENI. The ends lost 3 bases at V and 1 base at J; junction bases unmatched: 2. The DNA of the CDR3 is TGTGCCAGCTCACCTACTAGCGGGGGTTCCTACGAGCAGTACTTC. It encodes CASSPTSGGSYEQYF.

The J gene is TRBJ2-1, the V gene TRBV19, with 9 bases that match TRBD1. This CDR3 is 17 amino acids long. Germline V gene data show CDR1 as LNHDA and CDR2 as SQIVND (reference sequence). With V trimmed by 3 bases and J by 5 bases, 11 bases remained unmatched. This chain's CDR3 is CASSIYLQGAVNNEQFF. The CDR3 DNA sequence: TGTGCCAGTAGTATCTACTTACAGGGGGCGGTTAACAATGAGCAGTTCTTC.

The CDR3 sequence is CASITAGLQETQYF. As DNA, the CDR3 is TGTGCCAGCATAACAGCGGGGCTCCAAGAGACCCAGTACTTC. The rearrangement links TRBV6-5 to TRBJ2-5; 7 bases agree with TRBD2. This CDR3 comprises 14 residues. Germline CDR1 and CDR2: MNHEY and SVGAGI. The V and J ends lost 7 bases and 1 base, in that order; junction bases with no gene match: 6.

The chain is built from TRBV2 and TRBJ2-1, with D uncertain. V was shortened by 8 bases and J by 5 bases, with 10 bases between the two germline ends. CDR1 is SNHLY, CDR2 FYNNEI, per germline. This CDR3 spans 12 amino acids. The CDR3 DNA is TGTGCCAGCCGGAGAAACAACAATGAGCAGTTCTTC. Translation gives CASRRNNNEQFF.

This clone has a single count. This chain uses TRBV7-5 with TRBJ1-2; the table calls TRBD1, which could not be checked here. TRBV7-5 is described as a pseudogene. This CDR3 region has 20 residues. The CDR3, as DNA: TGTGCCAGAAGCTCTAGTGACAGGTGCGTTGGGAAGCCCTTTAACTATGGCTACACCTTC. The encoded protein is CARSSSDRCVGKPFNYGYTF.

This chain links TRBV15 with TRBJ1-1; a possible D gene is TRBD1 (5 bases). Germline V gene sequence: CDR1 LNHNV, CDR2 YYDKDF (reference sequence). The V and J ends lost 4 bases and 2 bases respectively, with 11 bases between them. This CDR3 region has 14 residues. The CDR3 region is CATSNGGFNTEAFF. The CDR3 nucleotides are TGTGCCACCAGCAACGGGGGTTTCAACACTGAAGCTTTCTTT.

This clone occurred once. The chain's CDR3 is CASSEAGRGAQPQHF. Here the CDR3 DNA reads TGTGCCAGCAGTGAAGCCGGCAGGGGGGCTCAGCCCCAGCATTTT. This chain links TRBV6-1 with TRBJ1-5; 7 positions match TRBD1. The CDR3 totals 15 residues. Germline CDR1 reads MNHNS; CDR2 reads SASEGT. The J segment lost 6 bases and the V segment lost 0 bases, leaving 5 bases of the junction unmatched.

This clone was seen once. The chain combines TRBV4-2 with TRBJ1-5; TRBD1 might be the D (6 bases). The V gene's germline CDR1 is LGHNA and CDR2 YNFKEQ. This CDR3 spans 16 amino acids. V lost 5 bases to trimming and J lost 10 bases, with 24 bases between them. CDR3 loop: CASSWRNRDTITPQHF. The CDR3 nucleotides are TGTGCCAGCAGCTGGAGGAACCGGGACACTATCACTCCCCAGCATTTT.

The rearrangement links TRBV5-4 to TRBJ1-4; 8 bases match TRBD1. CDR3 length: 15 amino acids. Germline CDR1 is SGHNT and CDR2 is YYREEE (reference sequence). V shed 4 bases, J shed 8 bases, and the junction held 10 bases outside the gene matches. CDR3 sequence reads: CASSKGQGVEEKLFF. CDR3 coding DNA: TGTGCCAGCAGCAAAGGACAGGGTGTAGAAGAAAAACTGTTTTTT.

The CDR3 nucleotides read TGTGCCAGCAGTTCCGGGAATCAGCCCCAGCATTTT. This gives the protein CASSSGNQPQHF. J is TRBJ1-5 and V is TRBV28; no definite D call. V lost 4 bases and J lost 4, with 5 bases in between. There are 12 residues in the CDR3. Germline V CDR1 and CDR2: MDHEN, SYDVKM.

V usage is TRBV7-2 and J usage is TRBJ2-2, with D possibly being TRBD1 (6 bases). The V and J ends lost 2 bases and 6 bases respectively, with 7 bases between them. There are 13 residues in the CDR3. Germline lookup yields CDR1 SGHTA and CDR2 FQGNSA. In nucleotides, the CDR3 is TGTGCCAGCAGCTTAAGGGGGTCCGGGGAGCTGTTTTTT. Its translation is CASSLRGSGELFF.

This chain connects TRBV30 to TRBJ1-2, with TRBD1 matching over 7 bases. Germline loops: CDR1 GTSNPN, CDR2 SVGIG (reference sequence). The CDR3 sequence is 16 residues long. The J segment lost 2 bases and the V segment lost 5 bases, leaving 14 bases of the junction unmatched. CDR3 amino acids: CAWRWSRDSLNYGYTF. The CDR3 DNA follows: TGTGCCTGGCGCTGGTCCCGGGACAGCCTCAACTATGGCTACACCTTC.

This clone was recorded once. The genes are TRBV14 and TRBJ2-3; 7 positions match TRBD1. The CDR3 extends over 19 amino acids. The V segment lost 0 bases and the J segment 1 base; nucleotides outside the gene matches: 13. Germline values: CDR1 SGHDN, CDR2 FVKESK. The DNA for the CDR3 is TGTGCCAGCAGCCAAGACTCTCCTTATACAGGGGATGGCACAGATACGCAGTATTTT. Translation gives CASSQDSPYTGDGTDTQYF.

The table lists this clone with a few counts. In DNA, the CDR3 is TGTGCCAGTAGTCCGGGACAGGGGGGCTACGAGCAGTACTTC. Translated: CASSPGQGGYEQYF. The chain joins TRBV19 to TRBJ2-7; TRBD1 agrees at 11 bases. CDR1 is LNHDA and CDR2 is SQIVND in the germline V gene (reference sequence). The ends lost 5 bases at V and 3 bases at J; junction bases unmatched: 3. The CDR3 extends over 14 amino acids.

This chain connects TRBV7-9 to TRBJ2-1, with 12 bases matching TRBD1. The germline V gene has CDR1 SEHNR and CDR2 FQNEAQ (reference sequence). The CDR3 consists of 15 residues. Unmatched junction bases numbered 7, after V lost 5 bases and J lost 8 bases. CDR3 bases: TGTGCCAGCAGCCATCGGGACAGGGGGCTAGATGAGCAGTTCTTC. This encodes CASSHRDRGLDEQFF.

The CDR3 DNA sequence: TGTGCCAGCAGCTCCCGGGACAGGGGAGATGAAAAACTGTTTTTT. This encodes CASSSRDRGDEKLFF. The chain has TRBV7-2 and TRBJ1-4, with 10 bases fitting TRBD1. V lost 4 bases, J lost 6 bases, and 5 bases stayed unmatched. Germline CDR1 SGHTA, CDR2 FQGNSA. The CDR3 totals 15 residues.